The 28 T cell receptor beta chains listed next were all sequenced from one sample in a study of T cells in Graves' hyperthyroidism and ophthalmopathy. Regions amplified from RNA transcripts were the TCR beta CDR3 regions. The HTBI set primed first-round TCR CDR3 RT-PCR. TCRdb processed the multiplex PCR reads anew with MiXCR; each CDR3 protein has one entry. The sample shows roughly 740,000 distinct CDR3 sequences, about a sixth of them seen only once. What was sequenced was blood. Receptor source: a man between 18 and 29 years old with Graves' hyperthyroidism.

Regarding this clonotype: A much bigger clone sits one base away, suggesting this may be a read error. This sequence joins TRBV2 and TRBJ2-7; D possibly corresponds to TRBD2 (6 bases). Per the germline V gene, CDR1 is SNHLY and CDR2 is FYNNEI. This CDR3 contains 15 residues. In DNA, the CDR3 is TGTGTCAGCAGTTTCCCGGGGGAGCGGACCTACGAGCAGTACTTC. This gives the protein CVSSFPGERTYEQYF.

This clonotype has at least ten counts. The chain is built from TRBV30 and TRBJ2-1; 7 bases fit TRBD2. The ends lost 0 bases at V and 8 bases at J; junction bases unmatched: 4. Germline values: CDR1 GTSNPN, CDR2 SVGIG (reference sequence). The CDR3 has 13 residues. CDR3 loop: CAWSVTAGHEQFF. DNA for the CDR3: TGTGCCTGGAGTGTAACAGCGGGGCATGAGCAGTTCTTC. The full variable domain, completed using reference TRBV30 and TRBJ2-1, is SQTIHQWPATLVQPVGSPLSLECTVEGTSNPNLYWYRQAAGRGLQLLFYSVGIGQISSEVPQNLSASRPQDRQFILSSKKLLLSDSGFYLCAWSVTAGHEQFFGPGTRLTVL.

This clonotype was counted at least ten times. The chain couples TRBV13 to TRBJ2-7, with TRBD2 matching 7 bases. The CDR3 covers 14 residues. Per the germline V gene, CDR1 is PRHDT and CDR2 is FYEKMQ (reference sequence). Trimming removed 5 bases from V and 4 bases from J; junction bases left unmatched: 8. The CDR3 loop reads CASSPRGRDYEQYF. The CDR3 DNA sequence: TGTGCCAGCAGCCCGCGGGGGAGGGATTACGAGCAGTACTTC.

The rearrangement joins TRBV30 to TRBJ1-6, with a weak D call TRBD1 (5 bases). The germline gives CDR1 GTSNPN, CDR2 SVGIG (reference sequence). V was clipped by 2 bases and J by 9 bases, with 17 bases between them. The CDR3 is made up of 15 amino acids. The chain's CDR3 is CAWSFRQGRRSPLHF. For the CDR3, the DNA is TGTGCCTGGAGTTTCAGGCAGGGAAGACGTTCACCCCTCCACTTT. Together with reference TRBV30 and TRBJ1-6, the CDR3 gives the full variable domain: SQTIHQWPATLVQPVGSPLSLECTVEGTSNPNLYWYRQAAGRGLQLLFYSVGIGQISSEVPQNLSASRPQDRQFILSSKKLLLSDSGFYLCAWSFRQGRRSPLHFGNGTRLTVT.

This clonotype was counted at least ten times. The chain recombines TRBV29-1 with TRBJ2-7; D not certain. Germline loops: CDR1 SQVTM, CDR2 ANQGSEA. V lost 7 bases and J 2 bases, leaving 15 bases between the germline ends. The CDR3 has 13 residues. CDR3 amino acids: CSARHPTTYEQYF. Written as DNA, the CDR3 is TGCAGCGCCCGACACCCTACTACCTACGAGCAGTACTTC.

This clonotype was counted only a few times. The rearrangement links TRBV10-3 to TRBJ1-1; the D is unclear. The CDR3 has 13 residues. The germline gives CDR1 ENHRY, CDR2 SYGVKD. V was trimmed by 7 bases and J by 1 base, leaving 10 bases between them. Here the CDR3 DNA reads TGTGCCATCACCCAGACCCAGAACACTGAAGCTTTCTTT. This translates into CAITQTQNTEAFF.

This clonotype was seen ten or more times. CDR3 in DNA: TGTGCCAGCACAGTCTCTCTCACTGAAGCTTTCTTT. Translating it yields CASTVSLTEAFF. This chain uses TRBV6-1 with TRBJ1-1, with no clear D. V lost 7 bases, J lost 4 bases, and 10 bases lay in between. Germline assignment: CDR1 MNHNS and CDR2 SASEGT. CDR3 size: 12 residues.

This clonotype was seen many times. The rearrangement links TRBV28 to TRBJ2-7; D ambiguous. The V gene's germline CDR1 is MDHEN and CDR2 SYDVKM. Trimming cost V 2 bases and J 2 bases, with 7 bases left between them. The CDR3 is 13 amino acids. CDR3 loop: CASSLTNAYEQYF. As DNA, the CDR3 is TGTGCCAGCAGTTTAACGAACGCCTACGAGCAGTACTTC.

This clonotype came up a few times. The rearrangement joins TRBV3-1 to TRBJ2-5, with no clear D. The CDR3 length is 14 residues. Germline V lookup: CDR1 LGHDT, CDR2 YNNKEL (reference sequence). Trimming removed 1 base from V and 11 bases from J, with 17 bases in between. This chain's CDR3 is CASSQVMGGLPQYF. The CDR3 nucleotides are TGTGCCAGCAGCCAAGTCATGGGCGGCCTACCTCAGTACTTC.

The CDR3 sequence: CASSVSLAGGGATDTQYF. The CDR3, as DNA: TGTGCCAGCAGCGTAAGTCTAGCGGGAGGTGGGGCCACAGATACGCAGTATTTT. The rearrangement links TRBV9 to TRBJ2-3; 11 positions agree with TRBD2. The CDR3 totals 18 residues. V was clipped by 1 base and J by 2 bases; unmatched bases: 9. CDR1 SGDLS and CDR2 YYNGEE come from the germline V gene.

The V call is TRBV28, the J call TRBJ2-7; 8 bases are shared with TRBD2. J lost 3 bases, V lost 5 bases, and 9 bases had no gene match. The CDR3 covers 15 residues. Germline V CDR1 and CDR2: MDHEN, SYDVKM. Here the CDR3 reads CASSPGTSKVYEQYF. The CDR3 DNA follows: TGTGCCAGCAGTCCCGGGACTAGTAAGGTCTACGAGCAGTACTTC.

The rearrangement links TRBV9 to TRBJ2-2; 8 bases align to TRBD2. This CDR3 is built from 16 residues. V lost 0 bases, J lost 6 bases, and 7 bases stayed unmatched. Germline lookup yields CDR1 SGDLS and CDR2 YYNGEE. The CDR3 DNA follows: TGTGCCAGCAGCGTAGGGGCTAGCGGGCCATCCGGGGAGCTGTTTTTT. Protein: CASSVGASGPSGELFF.

Many counts were recorded for this clonotype. This CDR3 is CASSSGGIQYF. Written as DNA, the CDR3 is TGTGCCAGCAGCTCGGGGGGCATTCAGTACTTC. The V and J genes are TRBV5-6 and TRBJ2-4; the match to TRBD2 covers 7 bases. CDR3 size: 11 residues. The V gene's germline CDR1 is SGHDT and CDR2 YYEEEE. V shed 3 bases, J shed 9 bases, and the junction held 0 bases outside the gene matches. Using reference TRBV5-6 and TRBJ2-4 for the parts outside the CDR3, the full variable domain is DAGVTQSPTHLIKTRGQQVTLRCSPKSGHDTVSWYQQALGQGPQFIFQYYEEEERQRGNFPDRFSGHQFPNYSSELNVNALLLGDSALYLCASSSGGIQYFGAGTRLSVL.

This clonotype was counted at least ten times. The gene calls are TRBV6-2 or TRBV6-3 and TRBJ2-1; 8 bases are a match to TRBD2. This CDR3 has 18 residues. CDR1 is MNHEY and CDR2 is SVGEGT in the germline V gene. Trimming took 2 bases from V and 1 from J; bases not matched to a gene: 10. CDR3 residues: CASSYTSRGRMSYNEQFF. CDR3 DNA sequence: TGTGCCAGCAGTTACACCTCACGCGGGAGGATGTCCTACAATGAGCAGTTCTTC.

The gene calls are TRBV3-1 and TRBJ1-2; 10 bases match TRBD1. Germline CDR1 and CDR2: LGHDT and YNNKEL (reference sequence). V gave up 1 base and J gave up 8 bases; unmatched junction bases: 7. The CDR3 loop spans 15 amino acids. In DNA, the CDR3 is TGTGCCAGCAGCCAAGTAGGGACAGGGGATCGAGGCTACACCTTC. It is translated as CASSQVGTGDRGYTF.

V gene TRBV28 combines with J gene TRBJ2-7; 7 bases fit TRBD1. The CDR3 is made up of 15 amino acids. Germline V gives CDR1 MDHEN, CDR2 SYDVKM. J gave up 5 bases and V 5 bases, and 12 bases lay outside the gene matches. This CDR3 reads CASSVPTGDTNEQYF. CDR3 in DNA: TGTGCCAGCAGTGTCCCAACAGGGGATACGAACGAGCAGTACTTC.

The J gene is TRBJ1-2, the V gene TRBV2; D gene unclear. Germline assignment: CDR1 SNHLY and CDR2 FYNNEI. The CDR3 is made up of 11 amino acids. Trimming took 6 bases from V and 7 from J, leaving 9 bases between them. CDR3 in amino acids: CASRVGSGYTF. DNA of the CDR3: TGTGCCAGCAGGGTGGGGTCTGGCTACACCTTC.

This chain connects TRBV7-2 to TRBJ2-1; TRBD1 agrees at 8 bases. The CDR3 loop spans 15 amino acids. Germline values: CDR1 SGHTA, CDR2 FQGNSA. Trimming removed 3 bases from V and 7 bases from J; junction bases left unmatched: 8. CDR3: CASSFTGGYENEQFF. CDR3 DNA sequence: TGTGCCAGCAGCTTCACAGGGGGATACGAAAATGAGCAGTTCTTC.

This CDR3 is CSPGGQGETEAFF. In DNA, the CDR3 is TGCAGCCCCGGAGGACAGGGAGAAACTGAAGCTTTCTTT. The chain combines TRBV29-1 with TRBJ1-1; 8 bases are a match to TRBD1. Germline values: CDR1 SQVTM, CDR2 ANQGSEA. The CDR3 extends over 13 amino acids. Losses at the gene ends were 8 bases for V and 5 bases for J; bases not matched to a gene: 10.

This clonotype has ten or more counts. The DNA of the CDR3 is TGTGCCAGCAGTTTCGGACAGTACACCGGGGAGCTGTTTTTT. This gives the protein CASSFGQYTGELFF. The gene calls are TRBV28 and TRBJ2-2; a weak D match, TRBD1 (6 bases). Germline-derived CDR1 and CDR2 are MDHEN and SYDVKM. This CDR3 comprises 14 residues. The ends were cut back, 3 bases at V and 3 bases at J, with 8 bases in the middle.

The chain carries TRBV6-1 and TRBJ1-5; 9 bases align to TRBD1. Germline loops: CDR1 MNHNS, CDR2 SASEGT. The CDR3 loop spans 19 amino acids. The V and J ends lost 6 bases and 0 bases, in that order; junction bases with no gene match: 15. The CDR3 loop is CASSHYIPGQGYSNQPQHF. The CDR3 nucleotides are TGTGCCAGCAGCCATTATATACCGGGACAGGGATATAGCAATCAGCCCCAGCATTTT.

This clonotype was seen once. The J gene is TRBJ2-2, the V gene TRBV20-1, with D tentatively TRBD1 (5 bases). The ends were cut back, 6 bases at V and 1 base at J, with 12 bases in the middle. Germline assignment: CDR1 DFQATT and CDR2 SNEGSKA (reference sequence). The CDR3 loop spans 14 amino acids. This CDR3 is CSATEQGNTGELFF. The CDR3 bases are TGCAGTGCCACCGAGCAGGGGAACACCGGGGAGCTGTTTTTT.

The rearrangement links TRBV9 to TRBJ1-3; weak D call: TRBD1 (5 bases). V was pared by 0 bases and J by 2 bases, with 15 bases between. Germline values: CDR1 SGDLS, CDR2 YYNGEE. The CDR3 is 17 amino acids. The CDR3 reads CASSVATGGVAGNTIYF. DNA of the CDR3: TGTGCCAGCAGCGTAGCTACGGGGGGAGTTGCTGGAAACACCATATATTTT. Full variable domain (rest looked up from reference TRBV9 and TRBJ1-3): DSGVTQTPKHLITATGQRVTLRCSPRSGDLSVYWYQQSLDQGLQFLIQYYNGEERAKGNILERFSAQQFPDLHSELNLSSLELGDSALYFCASSVATGGVAGNTIYFGEGSWLTVV.

There are many counts of this clonotype. This chain links TRBV2 with TRBJ2-7, with D possibly TRBD1 on 6 matching bases. Germline V gene data show CDR1 as SNHLY and CDR2 as FYNNEI. Trimming stripped 3 bases from V and 2 bases from J, with 11 bases between. The CDR3 length is 14 residues. The CDR3: CASSDQGTTYEQYF. In nucleotides, the CDR3 is TGTGCCAGCAGTGACCAGGGGACCACCTACGAGCAGTACTTC. Supplemented by reference TRBV2 and TRBJ2-7, the full variable domain reads EPEVTQTPSHQVTQMGQEVILRCVPISNHLYFYWYRQILGQKVEFLVSFYNNEISEKSEIFDDQFSVERPDGSNFTLKIRSTKLEDSAMYFCASSDQGTTYEQYFGPGTRLTVT.

The J gene is TRBJ2-2, the V gene TRBV5-1; 8 nucleotides align to TRBD1. Germline V gene lookup returns CDR1 SGHRS and CDR2 YFSETQ. The CDR3 is 18 amino acids. The ends lost 5 bases at V and 1 base at J; junction bases unmatched: 13. CDR3 coding DNA: TGCGCCAGCAGAGAAGGGCAGGGGGCGCGGGTGAACACCGGGGAGCTGTTTTTT. It specifies CASREGQGARVNTGELFF. Full variable domain (outside the CDR3, taken from reference TRBV5-1 and TRBJ2-2): KAGVTQTPRYLIKTRGQQVTLSCSPISGHRSVSWYQQTPGQGLQFLFEYFSETQRNKGNFPGRFSGRQFSNSRSEMNVSTLELGDSALYLCASREGQGARVNTGELFFGEGSRLTVL.

The V call is TRBV27, the J call TRBJ2-7, with D possibly called TRBD1 or TRBD2 (5 bases each). Germline CDR1 reads MNHEY; CDR2 reads SMNVEV (reference sequence). Trimming took off 6 bases at V and 3 bases at J, with 15 bases between the two ends. CDR3 length: 14 residues. CDR3 sequence reads: CASRTGTRDYEQYF. For the CDR3, the DNA is TGTGCCAGCAGAACCGGGACCCGGGACTACGAGCAGTACTTC.

This clonotype showed up many times. The J gene is TRBJ2-7, the V gene TRBV6-2 or TRBV6-3; D is undetermined. Trimming took 3 bases from V and 5 from J, leaving 5 bases between them. CDR3 length equals 11 residues. Germline V gene data show CDR1 as MNHEY and CDR2 as SVGEGT. The CDR3 bases are TGTGCCAGCAGTTATACAGACGAGCAGTACTTC. It specifies CASSYTDEQYF.

This clonotype was counted only a few times. The chain couples TRBV9 to TRBJ2-1; 7 nucleotides align to TRBD1. Unmatched junction bases numbered 2, after V lost 0 bases and J lost 2 bases. The germline gives CDR1 SGDLS, CDR2 YYNGEE. The CDR3 is made up of 15 amino acids. This CDR3 reads CASSVGQGAYNEQFF. CDR3 in DNA: TGTGCCAGCAGCGTAGGCCAGGGGGCCTACAATGAGCAGTTCTTC.